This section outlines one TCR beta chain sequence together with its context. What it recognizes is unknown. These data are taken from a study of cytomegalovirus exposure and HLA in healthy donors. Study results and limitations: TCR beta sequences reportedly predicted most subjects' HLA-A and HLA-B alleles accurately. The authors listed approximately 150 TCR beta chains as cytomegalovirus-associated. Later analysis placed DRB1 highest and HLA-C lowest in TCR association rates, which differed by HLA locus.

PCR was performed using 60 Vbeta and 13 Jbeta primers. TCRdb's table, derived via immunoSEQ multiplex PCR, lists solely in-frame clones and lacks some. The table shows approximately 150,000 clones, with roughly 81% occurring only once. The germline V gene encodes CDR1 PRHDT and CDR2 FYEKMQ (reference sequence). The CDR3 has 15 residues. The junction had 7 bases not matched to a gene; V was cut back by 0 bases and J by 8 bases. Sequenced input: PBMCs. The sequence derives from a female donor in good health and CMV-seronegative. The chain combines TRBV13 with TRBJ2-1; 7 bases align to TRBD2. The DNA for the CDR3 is TGTGCCAGCAGCTTAGGGGGAGGGCCCCCCGATGAGCAGTTCTTC. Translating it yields CASSLGGGPPDEQFF.